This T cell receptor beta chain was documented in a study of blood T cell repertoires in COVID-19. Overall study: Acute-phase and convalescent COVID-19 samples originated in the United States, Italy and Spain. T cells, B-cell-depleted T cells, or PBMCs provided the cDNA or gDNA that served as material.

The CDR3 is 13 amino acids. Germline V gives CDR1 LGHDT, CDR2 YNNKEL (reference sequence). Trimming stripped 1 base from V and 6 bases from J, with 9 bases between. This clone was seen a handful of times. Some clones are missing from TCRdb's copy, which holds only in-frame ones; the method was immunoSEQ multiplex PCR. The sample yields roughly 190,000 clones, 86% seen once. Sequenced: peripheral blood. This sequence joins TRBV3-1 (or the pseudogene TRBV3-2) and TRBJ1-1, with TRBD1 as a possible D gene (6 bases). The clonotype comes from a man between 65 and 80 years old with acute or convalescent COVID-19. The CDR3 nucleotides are TGTGCCAGCAGCCAAGGGGCAGGGGCTGAAGCTTTCTTT. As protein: CASSQGAGAEAFF.